This T cell receptor (beta chain) came from a study of OX40 agonist ivuxolimab in advanced cancers. Study-wide results and caveats: At doses 0.1 to 3.0 mg/kg, CD4+ and CD8+ clones expanded.

Regarding this clone: Its cognate antigen is unknown.

TCRdb keeps only in-frame clones here, not all; method: immunoSEQ multiplex PCR. The sample contains 70,000 or so clones, 70% to 90% of which appear only once. The specimen was CD4+ or CD8+ T cells sorted from blood, collected in a trial of the OX40 agonist ivuxolimab. The clonotype originates from an adult with an advanced solid tumor such as melanoma, head and neck, liver or kidney cancer.

For the CDR3, the DNA is TGCGCCAGCAGCTCCTTTAATAGGTTAGAGACCCAGTACTTC. This sequence encodes CASSSFNRLETQYF. This sequence joins TRBV5-1 and TRBJ2-5, with D unclear. Germline V gene data show CDR1 as SGHRS and CDR2 as YFSETQ. Trimming took 3 bases from V and 4 from J, leaving 13 bases between them. The CDR3 extends over 14 amino acids.